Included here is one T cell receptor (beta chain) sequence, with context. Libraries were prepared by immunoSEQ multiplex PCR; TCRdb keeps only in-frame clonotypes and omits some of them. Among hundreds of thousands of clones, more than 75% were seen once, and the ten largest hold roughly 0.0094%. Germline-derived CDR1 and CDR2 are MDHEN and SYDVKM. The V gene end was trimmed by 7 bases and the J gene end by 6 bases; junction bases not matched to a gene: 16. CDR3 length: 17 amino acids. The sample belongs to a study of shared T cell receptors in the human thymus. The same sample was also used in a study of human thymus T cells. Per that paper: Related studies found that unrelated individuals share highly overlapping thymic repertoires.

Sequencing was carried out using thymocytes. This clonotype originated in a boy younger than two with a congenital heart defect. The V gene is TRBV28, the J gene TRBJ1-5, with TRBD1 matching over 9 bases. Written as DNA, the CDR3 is TGTGCCAGCAACCACCCGCGGGTACAGGGGGCTATTCAGCCCCAGCATTTT. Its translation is CASNHPRVQGAIQPQHF.